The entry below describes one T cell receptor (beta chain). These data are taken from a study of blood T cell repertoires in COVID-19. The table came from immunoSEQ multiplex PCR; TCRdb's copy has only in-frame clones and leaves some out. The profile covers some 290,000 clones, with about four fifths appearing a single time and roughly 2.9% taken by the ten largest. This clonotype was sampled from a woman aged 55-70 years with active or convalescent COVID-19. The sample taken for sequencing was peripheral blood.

Written as DNA, the CDR3 is TGTGCCAGCTCAACAGGTCAGGGGGCAACAGATACGCAGTATTTT. Protein sequence: CASSTGQGATDTQYF. The rearrangement joins TRBV2 to TRBJ2-3, with TRBD1 matching 8 bases. Trimming cost V 8 bases and J 3 bases; bases outside gene matches: 10. CDR3 length: 15 residues. CDR1 SNHLY and CDR2 FYNNEI come from the germline V gene.